The next 20 T cell receptor beta chains were all read from a single sample in a study of T cells in women clearing cervical HPV infection. Libraries were prepared by immunoSEQ multiplex PCR; TCRdb keeps only in-frame clonotypes and omits some of them. The sample has approximately 34,000 clones. Sequencing used blood buffy coat. These receptors were collected from a woman between 18 and 70 years old with a cervical HPV16 infection that either progressed to CIN3+ or cleared (not recorded which).

Remarks on this clone: The CDR3 end lies 3 residues beyond the end of the read and is filled in from the germline J gene. The V and J genes are TRBV30 and TRBJ2-1; a possible D gene is TRBD2 (5 bases). Germline lookup yields CDR1 GTSNPN and CDR2 SVGIG (reference sequence). Trimming pared 1 base from V and 5 bases from J, leaving 6 bases between. CDR3 length: 12 amino acids. This CDR3 reads CAWSAGDNEQFF. The part of the CDR3 DNA that was read is TGTGCCTGGAGTGCCGGGGACAATGAG.

As to this clone: The read ends 3 residues shy of where the CDR3 ends; the end is completed using the germline J gene. This chain joins TRBV6-2 or TRBV6-3 and TRBJ1-2, with D tentatively TRBD1 (5 bases). The CDR3 is 13 residues long. The V gene's germline CDR1 is MNHEY and CDR2 SVGEGT. CDR3 bases read: TGTGCCAGCAGTTCGGGGGGATACAATGAC. Its translation: CASSSGGYND. The whole CDR3 region reads CASSSGGYNDYTF.

On this clone: The DNA ends 3 residues before the CDR3 does, and the rest of the CDR3 is filled in from the germline J gene. This rearrangement joins TRBV2 to TRBJ1-2; 7 nucleotides align to TRBD1. The germline V gene encodes CDR1 SNHLY and CDR2 FYNNEI. The CDR3 sequence is 14 residues long. Trimming at V came to 6 bases and at J to 7 bases, leaving 11 bases not matched to a gene. The CDR3 is CASRGDREFFGYTF. The CDR3 DNA, read in part, is TGTGCCAGCAGGGGGGACAGAGAGTTTTTTGGC.

Remarks on this clone: Read coverage stops 3 residues before the CDR3 terminus; the germline J gene supplies the remainder. The chain links TRBV5-5 to TRBJ2-7; 10 nucleotides agree with TRBD1. CDR1 and CDR2 (germline): SGHKS, YYEKEE (reference sequence). The ends lost 4 bases at V and 3 bases at J; junction bases unmatched: 7. The CDR3 loop spans 15 amino acids. CDR3 sequence reads: CASSTSRDRGYEQYF. The sequenced part of the CDR3 DNA is TGTGCCAGCAGCACATCAAGGGACAGGGGCTACGAG.

A note on this clone: From the germline J gene comes the end of the CDR3, since the read stops 3 residues before it. The V and J genes are TRBV19 and TRBJ2-1; 8 bases are shared with TRBD1. The V gene's germline CDR1 is LNHDA and CDR2 SQIVND (reference sequence). With V trimmed by 3 bases and J by 8 bases, 6 bases remained unmatched. This CDR3 contains 14 residues. CDR3 DNA (partial): TGTGCCAGTAGTATTCCAGGGGGCGCCGATGAG. Encoded protein: CASSIPGGADE. The entire CDR3 sequence reads CASSIPGGADEQFF.

On this clone: The read terminates 3 residues ahead of where the CDR3 ends, so the germline J gene completes it. The J gene is TRBJ2-7, the V gene TRBV10-2; no definite D call. With 5 bases removed from V and 5 bases from J, the gap between germline ends came to 7 bases. The germline gives CDR1 WSHSY, CDR2 SAAADI. This CDR3 spans 11 amino acids. CDR3: CASSPVDEQYF. The DNA read from the CDR3 is TGCGCCAGCAGTCCGGTAGACGAG.

As to this clone: The read falls 3 residues short of the CDR3 end, and the missing part is taken from the germline J gene. This chain uses TRBV10-2 with TRBJ1-1; 7 nucleotides align to TRBD1. CDR1 is WSHSY, CDR2 SAAADI, per germline. This CDR3 has 14 amino acids. With 6 bases clipped from V and 5 bases from J, the junction kept 9 bases outside the gene matches. CDR3 protein: CASRGHRGGTEAFF. CDR3 DNA (partial): TGCGCCAGCAGGGGACACAGGGGAGGGACTGAA.

In regard to this clone: The read falls 3 residues short of the CDR3 end, and the missing part is taken from the germline J gene. Other DNA sequences in the same sample also yield this CDR3. This chain joins TRBV5-4 and TRBJ1-3; D may be TRBD1 (5 bases). Germline-derived CDR1 and CDR2 are SGHNT and YYREEE (reference sequence). V was shortened by 0 bases and J by 5 bases, with 9 bases between the two germline ends. CDR3 size: 14 residues. CDR3 protein: CASSLEGTRNTIYF. The DNA read from the CDR3 is TGTGCCAGCAGCTTGGAGGGGACTAGAAACACC.

A word on this clone: The read halts 3 residues ahead of the CDR3 end, with the missing end drawn from the germline J gene. The V call is TRBV20-1, the J call TRBJ1-4; 8 bases fit TRBD1. J was trimmed by 7 bases and V by 6 bases; bases with no gene match: 4. This CDR3 contains 12 residues. Germline CDR1 is DFQATT and CDR2 is SNEGSKA (reference sequence). CDR3 in amino acids: CSATGEGEKLFF. The CDR3 bases that were read are TGCAGTGCGACAGGGGAGGGTGAAAAA.

Comment on this clone: The read falls 3 residues short of the CDR3 end, and the missing part is taken from the germline J gene. V usage is TRBV5-6 and J usage is TRBJ2-2; possible D gene TRBD2, 6 bases. Germline V lookup: CDR1 SGHDT, CDR2 YYEEEE. This CDR3 region has 13 residues. The V gene lost 0 bases and the J gene lost 10 bases, with 10 bases spanning the gap. The CDR3 loop is CASSLDRREELFF. CDR3 DNA, as far as it was read: TGTGCCAGCAGCTTGGACAGGAGGGAGGAG.

This clone is medium-sized by frequency. The read terminates 3 residues ahead of where the CDR3 ends, so the germline J gene completes it. The chain couples TRBV18 to TRBJ2-2; 11 nucleotides match TRBD2. Germline CDR1 KGHSH, CDR2 LQKENI. The CDR3 spans 17 residues. V shed 0 bases and J 0 bases; nucleotides not matched to a gene: 0. CDR3 protein: CASSPPTSGTNTGELFF. The sequenced part of the CDR3 DNA is TGTGCCAGCTCACCACCGACTAGCGGGACGAACACCGGGGAG.

With regard to this clone: The read terminates 3 residues ahead of where the CDR3 ends, so the germline J gene completes it. The chain is built from TRBV10-3 and TRBJ2-2, with D perhaps matching TRBD1 (6 bases). The CDR3 length is 13 residues. Trimming took off 6 bases at V and 5 bases at J, with 10 bases between the two ends. Germline-derived CDR1 and CDR2 are ENHRY and SYGVKD. Incomplete CDR3 DNA: TGTGCCATCAGCGTAACAGGGACCGGGGAG. It yields the protein CAISVTGTGE. The complete CDR3 protein is CAISVTGTGELFF.

Turning to this clone: The CDR3 is cut off 3 residues early in the read; its end comes from the germline J gene. The rearrangement joins TRBV2 to TRBJ2-7; perhaps TRBD2 as D (7 bases). This CDR3 is built from 14 residues. V lost 3 bases, J lost 6 bases, and 15 bases lay in between. Looked up from germline, CDR1 is SNHLY and CDR2 is FYNNEI. The CDR3: CASSEDSREGEQYF. The CDR3 DNA, read in part, is TGTGCCAGCAGTGAGGACAGTAGGGAGGGCGAG.

With respect to this clone: The CDR3 extends 3 residues past the end of the read, so its final part is completed from the germline J gene. This chain connects TRBV10-3 to TRBJ1-2; D may be TRBD1 (5 bases). The CDR3 totals 15 residues. The germline V gene has CDR1 ENHRY and CDR2 SYGVKD. Partial CDR3 DNA: TGTGCCATCAGTGACTATCGGGAAGGGGAAAGGGGC. Protein: CAISDYREGERG. The whole CDR3 sequence reads CAISDYREGERGYTF.

For this clone: The sequenced fragment ends 3 residues before the CDR3 boundary, so the rest is inferred from the germline J gene. The chain employs TRBV5-4 and TRBJ1-1; TRBD1 aligns across 12 bases. The germline V gene encodes CDR1 SGHNT and CDR2 YYREEE (reference sequence). The CDR3 is 15 residues long. The sequenced CDR3 bases are TGTGCCAGCAGCTTGGGAGGGACAGGGGGCCGGGAA. This gives the protein CASSLGGTGGRE. The entire CDR3 is CASSLGGTGGREAFF.

Remarks on this clone: One end of the junction is discordant with germline, which a read error may explain. The CDR3 extends 3 residues past the end of the read, so its final part is completed from the germline J gene. The V and J genes are TRBV6-4 and TRBJ2-2; possible D gene TRBD1, 5 bases. The CDR3 runs 16 residues. Germline V lookup: CDR1 MRHNA, CDR2 SNTAGT. CDR3 amino acids: CVSSDRLGHDTGELFF. The CDR3 bases that were read are TGTGTCAGCAGTGACCGTTTGGGGCACGACACCGGGGAG.

Concerning this clone: From the germline J gene comes the end of the CDR3, since the read stops 3 residues before it. V gene TRBV20-1 combines with J gene TRBJ1-2, with a tentative D call TRBD1 (5 bases). Germline CDR1 and CDR2: DFQATT and SNEGSKA (reference sequence). V was pared by 6 bases and J by 7 bases, with 9 bases between. The CDR3 length is 10 residues. The CDR3 bases that were read are TGCAGTGCCACCAGGGCTGGC. It codes for CSATRAG. The whole CDR3 region reads CSATRAGYTF.

About this clone itself: Read sequence stops 3 residues before the CDR3 end, and the germline J gene provides the missing end. The rearrangement links TRBV3-1 (or the pseudogene TRBV3-2) to TRBJ2-3; TRBD2 matches 11 bases. Per the germline V gene, CDR1 is LGHDT and CDR2 is YNNKEL (reference sequence). The CDR3 has 18 amino acids. Unmatched junction bases numbered 9, after V lost 1 base and J lost 3 bases. This chain's CDR3 is CASSQGGVSGGATDTQYF. The sequenced part of the CDR3 DNA is TGTGCCAGCAGCCAAGGCGGGGTTAGCGGGGGGGCGACAGATACG.

To note about this clone: The CDR3 extends 3 residues past the end of the read, so its final part is completed from the germline J gene. V and J are TRBV4-2 and TRBJ1-6, with D possibly TRBD1 on 5 matching bases. V dropped 3 bases and J dropped 7 bases, with 10 bases sitting between them. Germline loops: CDR1 LGHNA, CDR2 YNFKEQ. CDR3 size: 14 residues. The sequenced CDR3 bases are TGTGCCAGCAGCCAGACGGACACCAATTCACCC. It specifies CASSQTDTNSP. The complete CDR3 protein is CASSQTDTNSPLHF.

A note on this clone: The read terminates 3 residues before the CDR3 end, so the remaining end is supplied by the germline J gene. The chain employs TRBV7-2 and TRBJ2-7; 7 nucleotides agree with TRBD2. Germline V CDR1 and CDR2: SGHTA, FQGNSA. V dropped 8 bases and J dropped 6; count of bases not matched to a gene: 16. The CDR3 consists of 15 residues. The covered CDR3 bases are TGTGCCAGCCGCCTTAAAGGACTAGAGATCTTCGAG. It encodes CASRLKGLEIFE. The whole CDR3 sequence reads CASRLKGLEIFEQYF.